This TCR beta chain is from a study of CD8 T cells in Susac syndrome (dated by TCRdb to about 2019). Study-wide context: Of the Susac syndrome patients who were sequenced, roughly 6 had clinically active disease and about 8 were in clinical remission. At blood withdrawal, Susac syndrome patients were therapy-naive, treated with corticosteroids (with IVIg additionally given to some), or treated with IVIg alone. The study used repertoire sequencing to test whether antigen drove CD8+ T cell activation and differentiation in Susac syndrome. The study compared CD8+ T cell repertoire clonality among 12 healthy donors, about 14 Susac syndrome patients and some 16 multiple sclerosis patients.

High-throughput TCR beta sequencing profiled peripheral blood CD8+ and CD4+ T cells from healthy donors, Susac syndrome patients and multiple sclerosis patients. Susac syndrome patients met recently defined diagnostic criteria for definite or probable disease. CD8+ TEMRA cells were enriched by FACS, while bulk CD8+ and CD4+ T cells were purified by magnetic negative isolation. Blood was collected in EDTA tubes and processed within 24 hours, with PBMCs isolated through density gradient centrifugation. PBMCs destined for TCR sequencing were cryopreserved in liquid nitrogen and later thawed in a 37 °C water bath. The sorted or isolated CD4+, CD8+ and CD8+ TEMRA cells had a purity of 90% or higher. CDR1 GTSNPN and CDR2 SVGIG were looked up in the germline V gene (reference sequence). The CDR3, cysteine through phenylalanine, is 12 amino acids long. The sequence is cut down to CDR3 DNA, 36 bases in frame from base 1. Trimming takes 4 bases off V and 4 bases off J; junction bases not matched to a gene: 3.

With respect to this clonotype: It has no known antigen specificity. No qualities accompany the bases; no much larger clone lies one base away.

RNA was extracted using the RNeasy kit, and about 0.45 to 1 microgram was reverse transcribed with random hexamers. The immunoSEQ multiplex PCR assay, covering 54 Vbeta and 13 Jbeta segments, was used to amplify TCR beta CDR3 regions. To correct PCR amplification bias, a synthetic template baseline was used for both primer optimization and computational correction. Per the original workflow: Reads were assigned to V, D and J genes according to IMGT and analyzed in immunoSEQ Analyzer, with only productive sequences retained. Clonality was calculated as one minus the Shannon entropy normalized by log2 of the number of productive unique sequences. Public and private clones were assessed among the 100 most prevalent clones of each patient and control. Clones were defined as Susac-specific when absent from the healthy and MS cohorts, from 1052 published viral clones and from other ImmuneACCESS disease sequences. TCRdb reworked the public reads: Q25 trimming with fastp, MiXCR clone assembly, productive beta chains retained. A single entry per CDR3 protein holds the most common genes and DNA from its merged rows. These V and J calls originate from TCRdb's pipeline instead of the authors' own analysis. Recorded for this sample are approximately 120,000 distinct CDR3 sequences; around 94% of them occurred a single time. The ten largest clones take up 0.2% to 0.25% of the sample.

Study-level results and caveats: Over 15 and five Susac-specific public clones were found in the total CD8+ and CD8+ TEMRA repertoires, respectively. The study acknowledged that relatively few individuals were included in the TCR sequencing and HLA analysis. CD8+ repertoires in Susac syndrome showed clonal expansion, which was highest in CD8+ TEMRA cells and was greater in clinically active patients than in remitting patients.

Sequencing was carried out using CD8+ T cells from PBMCs. Rearrangement joined TRBV30 to TRBJ1-1; TRBD1 agrees with 7 junctional bases. The clonotype was recovered from a human donor with Susac syndrome. At the DNA level, the sequence is TGTGCCTGGATGACAGGGACCACTGAAGCTTTCTTT. Translated, this gives CAWMTGTTEAFF. Extended through the reference TRBV30 and TRBJ1-1 proteins, this CDR3 yields the full variable domain: SQTIHQWPATLVQPVGSPLSLECTVEGTSNPNLYWYRQAAGRGLQLLFYSVGIGQISSEVPQNLSASRPQDRQFILSSKKLLLSDSGFYLCAWMTGTTEAFFGQGTRLTVV.